Shown below are 2 T cell receptor beta chains from a single sample sequenced in a study of blood T cell repertoires in COVID-19 (dated by TCRdb to the early 2020s). Receptors were amplified or captured by the immunoSEQ multiplex PCR assay. TCRdb holds this immuneACCESS table with in-frame rearrangements only. Some clones are missing; in checked studies, unresolved V genes explain under half, and the rest has no known cause. The sample includes fewer than 250,000 clones, with around nine tenths observed a single time. Of the sample, around 1.1% falls within the top ten clones. Sequenced sample: peripheral blood. The receptor set was obtained from a man between 25 and 39 years old with acute or convalescent COVID-19.

This rearrangement joins TRBV30 to TRBJ1-3; TRBD1 is a possible D gene (6 bases). The CDR3 runs 17 residues. Germline V gives CDR1 GTSNPN, CDR2 SVGIG (reference sequence). With 3 bases removed from V and 0 bases from J, the gap between germline ends came to 18 bases. CDR3 loop: CAWRPFGGANSGNTIYF. The CDR3 nucleotides are TGTGCCTGGAGACCATTCGGGGGGGCAAACTCTGGAAACACCATATATTTT.

The V call is TRBV5-6, the J call TRBJ1-2; no definite D call. Germline V gene data show CDR1 as SGHDT and CDR2 as YYEEEE. CDR3 size: 15 residues. Between the trimmed V and J ends, which lost 2 bases and 3 bases, there was a span of 14 bases. CDR3: CASSFKREDHYGYTF. As DNA, the CDR3 is TGTGCCAGCAGCTTTAAGAGGGAGGATCACTATGGCTACACCTTC.